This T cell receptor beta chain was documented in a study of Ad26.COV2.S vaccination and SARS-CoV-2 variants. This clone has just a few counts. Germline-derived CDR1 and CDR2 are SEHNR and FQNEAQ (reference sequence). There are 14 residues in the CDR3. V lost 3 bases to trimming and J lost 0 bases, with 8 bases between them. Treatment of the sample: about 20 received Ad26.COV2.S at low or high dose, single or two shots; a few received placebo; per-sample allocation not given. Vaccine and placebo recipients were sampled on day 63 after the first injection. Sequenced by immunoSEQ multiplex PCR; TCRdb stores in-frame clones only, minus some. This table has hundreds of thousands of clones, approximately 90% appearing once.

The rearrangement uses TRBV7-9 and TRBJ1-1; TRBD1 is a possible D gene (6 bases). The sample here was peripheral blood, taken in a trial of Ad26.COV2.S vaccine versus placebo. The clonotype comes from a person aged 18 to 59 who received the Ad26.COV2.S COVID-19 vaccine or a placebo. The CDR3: CASSFDRLNTEAFF. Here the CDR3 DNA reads TGTGCCAGCAGCTTTGACAGGCTGAACACTGAAGCTTTCTTT.